These 7 T cell receptor beta chains were sequenced from one sample in a study of blood T cell repertoires in COVID-19. Assay used: immunoSEQ multiplex PCR; TCRdb lists only in-frame clones, some missing. The sample has roughly 49,000 clones; about 88% are singletons. Sequencing used peripheral blood. These receptor sequences come from a human donor in a cohort sampled during active COVID-19.

This chain uses TRBV21-1 with TRBJ2-7; whether TRBD2, the table's D call, matches the DNA was not checked. TRBV21-1 is a documented pseudogene. The CDR3 is 11 amino acids. CDR3 sequence: CAREGVGEQYF. As DNA, the CDR3 is TGTGCCAGAGAGGGTGTCGGGGAGCAGTACTTC.

The chain carries TRBV6-1 and TRBJ1-2, with 8 bases fitting TRBD1. This CDR3 region has 18 residues. CDR1 and CDR2 (germline): MNHNS, SASEGT. V shed 2 bases and J 3 bases; nucleotides not matched to a gene: 14. CDR3: CASSEPAGGGRGDYGYTF. The CDR3 bases are TGTGCCAGCAGTGAACCCGCAGGGGGCGGCCGGGGGGACTATGGCTACACCTTC.

The chain carries TRBV29-1 and TRBJ2-1; 8 positions match TRBD2. Germline CDR1 SQVTM, CDR2 ANQGSEA. This CDR3 contains 15 residues. V was pared by 2 bases and J by 8 bases, with 11 bases of the junction left unmatched. The CDR3 is CSVESEGGRRYEQFF. In DNA form, the CDR3 reads TGCAGCGTTGAAAGTGAGGGCGGGAGGCGGTATGAGCAGTTCTTC.

The chain couples TRBV27 to TRBJ1-5, with 7 bases matching TRBD1. Per the germline V gene, CDR1 is MNHEY and CDR2 is SMNVEV (reference sequence). After removal of 6 bases from V and 6 bases from J, the junction contained 14 bases not matched to a gene. This CDR3 has 16 residues. The CDR3 is CASSRTTGPERQPQHF. As DNA, the CDR3 is TGTGCCAGCAGCCGTACGACAGGGCCCGAACGTCAGCCCCAGCATTTT.

The rearrangement uses TRBV10-3 and TRBJ2-1; TRBD2 agrees at 14 bases. From germline, CDR1 is ENHRY and CDR2 SYGVKD. This CDR3 comprises 19 residues. Trimming removed 6 bases from V and 7 bases from J; junction bases left unmatched: 17. CDR3 protein: CAIRQRLAGGPIESNEQFF. CDR3 in DNA: TGTGCCATCAGGCAACGACTAGCGGGGGGGCCGATCGAGTCGAATGAGCAGTTCTTC.

Concerning this clone: The same CDR3 also results from other DNA sequences found in this sample. The chain's CDR3 is CASSQDLNTGELFF. Written as DNA, the CDR3 is TGTGCCAGCAGCCAAGATCTCAACACCGGGGAGCTGTTTTTT. The chain is built from TRBV4-2 and TRBJ2-2, with no clear D. Germline CDR1 and CDR2: LGHNA and YNFKEQ. The CDR3 is 14 amino acids. With 0 bases removed from V and 2 bases from J, the gap between germline ends came to 4 bases.

The chain is built from TRBV11-3 and TRBJ1-5; a weak D match, TRBD1 (5 bases). The CDR3 spans 15 residues. Germline assignment: CDR1 SGHNT and CDR2 YENEEA. The CDR3 DNA follows: TGTCTCCCCTATCGCCGGGGGGATAGCAATCAGCCCCAGCATTTT. It specifies CLPYRRGDSNQPQHF.